The 24 T cell receptor beta chains reported below all come from one sample, sequenced in a study of identical twins. TCRdb used MiXCR to reprocess the 5' RACE reads, holding one entry per CDR3 protein. The sample records approximately 690,000 distinct CDR3 sequences, 6.1% being singletons. The source material was naive T cells sorted from blood. These receptors all stem from a man aged 18 to 30 in good health.

This clonotype was observed many times. The chain recombines TRBV10-3 with TRBJ2-2, with TRBD1 identical over 8 bases. This CDR3 region has 14 residues. Germline values: CDR1 ENHRY, CDR2 SYGVKD. Unmatched junction bases numbered 9, after V lost 10 bases and J lost 5 bases. The CDR3 is CATEGQVRTGELFF. The CDR3 bases are TGTGCCACCGAGGGACAGGTCCGTACCGGGGAGCTGTTTTTT.

This clonotype was found many times. This chain uses TRBV30 with TRBJ2-1, with 8 bases matching TRBD2. CDR1 GTSNPN and CDR2 SVGIG come from the germline V gene (reference sequence). The CDR3 sequence is 13 residues long. CDR3 DNA: TGTGTTCTAGCACGGGGGGGTGTCAATGAGCAGTTCTTC. Encoded protein: CVLARGGVNEQFF.

The chain is built from TRBV29-1 and TRBJ2-7; perhaps TRBD2 as D (6 bases). This CDR3 has 15 amino acids. CDR1 is SQVTM, CDR2 ANQGSEA, per germline. V shed 4 bases and J shed 2 bases, with 18 bases lying between them. CDR3 in DNA: TGCAGCGTTGCGATGGCACGGGGGTCAACCTACGAGCAGTACTTC. As protein: CSVAMARGSTYEQYF.

This clonotype was detected many times. The chain couples TRBV29-1 to TRBJ1-5; perhaps TRBD1 as D (6 bases). V gave up 6 bases and J gave up 2 bases, with 17 bases separating them. CDR1 SQVTM and CDR2 ANQGSEA come from the germline V gene. The length of the CDR3 is 15 residues. The CDR3 sequence: CSVTGLEGGNQPQHF. Here the CDR3 DNA reads TGCAGCGTGACAGGCCTCGAAGGGGGCAATCAGCCCCAGCATTTT.

The chain has TRBV11-2 and TRBJ2-7, with TRBD2 as a possible D gene (5 bases). The CDR3 has 12 amino acids. V shed 2 bases and J shed 11 bases, with 13 bases lying between them. CDR1 and CDR2 from the germline V gene are SGHAT and FQNNGV. CDR3 in amino acids: CASSLRVGREYF. CDR3 coding DNA: TGTGCCAGCAGCTTAAGGGTTGGGCGGGAGTACTTC.

This clonotype was seen a few times. The chain uses TRBV12-3 or TRBV12-4 and TRBJ1-5, with 9 bases identical to TRBD1. The length of the CDR3 is 16 residues. With V trimmed by 5 bases and J by 3 bases, 8 bases remained unmatched. This chain's CDR3 is CASSVGTGFDNQPQHF. CDR3 bases: TGTGCCAGCAGTGTCGGGACAGGGTTTGACAATCAGCCCCAGCATTTT.

This clonotype was observed many times. The chain combines TRBV20-1 with TRBJ1-1; D is unclear. This CDR3 has 12 residues. Germline CDR1 reads DFQATT; CDR2 reads SNEGSKA (reference sequence). V lost 6 bases, J lost 4 bases, and 12 bases lay in between. This CDR3 reads CSARRSFTEAFF. CDR3 coding DNA: TGCAGTGCCAGACGGAGTTTCACTGAAGCTTTCTTT.

This clonotype was counted a few times. V gene TRBV18 combines with J gene TRBJ2-6; no definite D call. The CDR3 sequence is 15 residues long. Trimming took off 1 base at V and 0 bases at J, with 4 bases between the two ends. Germline lookup yields CDR1 KGHSH and CDR2 LQKENI. The CDR3 coding sequence is TGTGCCAGCTCACCACAAGCCTCTGGGGCCAACGTCCTGACTTTC. Protein sequence: CASSPQASGANVLTF.

This rearrangement joins TRBV5-6 to TRBJ2-4, with 13 bases aligning to TRBD2. This CDR3 spans 20 amino acids. Germline loops: CDR1 SGHDT, CDR2 YYEEEE. The junction had 13 bases not matched to a gene; V was cut back by 4 bases and J by 0 bases. CDR3 region: CASSPGFGTSGTLAKNIQYF. CDR3 bases: TGTGCCAGCAGCCCAGGGTTTGGGACTAGCGGGACCCTAGCCAAAAACATTCAGTACTTC.

This clonotype was seen more than once but under ten times. The gene calls are TRBV12-3 or TRBV12-4 and TRBJ1-1; unclear D gene. The CDR3 has 16 residues. The V end was cut by 3 bases, the J end by 2 bases, with 16 bases between. As DNA, the CDR3 is TGTGCCAGCAGTTTGGAACAGAGAGGATTTAACACTGAAGCTTTCTTT. Encoded protein: CASSLEQRGFNTEAFF.

CDR3 nucleotides: TGCGCCAGCAGCTTGTCAGGGACAAACTCCTACAATGAGCAGTTCTTC. Its translation is CASSLSGTNSYNEQFF. The chain is built from TRBV5-1 and TRBJ2-1, with a possible D match to TRBD1 (6 bases). This CDR3 has 16 residues. Trimming took 1 base from V and 0 from J, leaving 11 bases between them. Germline lookup yields CDR1 SGHRS and CDR2 YFSETQ.

The genes are TRBV5-5 and TRBJ2-7; TRBD1 aligns across 9 bases. Germline lookup yields CDR1 SGHKS and CDR2 YYEKEE (reference sequence). The V segment lost 4 bases and the J segment 4 bases; nucleotides outside the gene matches: 6. This CDR3 region has 14 residues. The CDR3 protein is CASSPSGTGYEQYV. Written as DNA, the CDR3 is TGTGCCAGCAGCCCTTCCGGGACAGGGTACGAGCAGTACGTC.

This chain connects TRBV7-8 to TRBJ2-7, with D hard to call. The germline gives CDR1 SGHVS, CDR2 FQNEAQ. V lost 4 bases, J lost 3 bases, and 10 bases lay in between. The CDR3 has 13 residues. CDR3 sequence: CASSYSSFYEQYF. In DNA form, the CDR3 reads TGTGCCAGCAGCTATAGTAGCTTCTACGAGCAGTACTTC.

This clonotype came up many times. The chain employs TRBV25-1 and TRBJ2-1; TRBD2 aligns across 12 bases. With 2 bases clipped from V and 9 bases from J, the junction kept 5 bases outside the gene matches. The germline gives CDR1 MGHDK, CDR2 SYGVNS. This CDR3 spans 15 amino acids. CDR3 region: CASSERLAGAAEQFF. In DNA, the CDR3 is TGTGCCAGCAGTGAAAGACTAGCGGGAGCGGCTGAGCAGTTCTTC. Filled out from reference TRBV25-1 and TRBJ2-1, the complete variable domain reads EADIYQTPRYLVIGTGKKITLECSQTMGHDKMYWYQQDPGMELHLIHYSYGVNSTEKGDLSSESTVSRIRTEHFPLTLESARPSHTSQYLCASSERLAGAAEQFFGPGTRLTVL.

This clonotype was recorded at least ten times. The chain couples TRBV6-5 to TRBJ2-2, with no clear D. The V gene lost 3 bases and the J gene lost 7 bases, with 12 bases spanning the gap. The germline V gene has CDR1 MNHEY and CDR2 SVGAGI. The CDR3 spans 14 residues. CDR3 sequence: CASSYKGYHGELFF. The CDR3 DNA follows: TGTGCCAGCAGTTATAAGGGATACCACGGGGAGCTGTTTTTT.

There are many counts of this clonotype. The chain combines TRBV12-3 or TRBV12-4 with TRBJ2-2, with TRBD1 matching over 9 bases. J lost 10 bases, V lost 3 bases, and 3 bases had no gene match. The CDR3 spans 13 residues. CDR3 loop: CASSFRDRVELFF. Written as DNA, the CDR3 is TGTGCCAGCAGTTTCCGGGACAGGGTGGAGCTGTTTTTT.

The V gene is TRBV20-1, the J gene TRBJ2-7; perhaps D is TRBD1 or TRBD2 (5 bases each). Germline lookup yields CDR1 DFQATT and CDR2 SNEGSKA (reference sequence). CDR3 length: 13 amino acids. Deletions cut 5 bases from V and 2 bases from J, with 13 bases between. CDR3 coding DNA: TGCAGTGCTGGCCGGGACGGAACCTACGAGCAGTACTTC. Encoded protein: CSAGRDGTYEQYF.

The V and J genes are TRBV5-5 and TRBJ2-5, with D tentatively TRBD2 (6 bases). The ends were cut back, 0 bases at V and 6 bases at J, with 9 bases in the middle. Germline V CDR1 and CDR2: SGHKS, YYEKEE (reference sequence). The CDR3 length is 13 residues. CDR3 DNA: TGTGCCAGCAGCTTGGGGCGGGAAAAGACCCAGTACTTC. This gives the protein CASSLGREKTQYF.

The chain couples TRBV11-2 to TRBJ2-4; 7 bases fit TRBD1. With 0 bases clipped from V and 9 bases from J, the junction kept 8 bases outside the gene matches. There are 15 residues in the CDR3. From germline, CDR1 is SGHAT and CDR2 FQNNGV. Here the CDR3 reads CASSLEGGQASIQYF. The CDR3 region has the DNA TGTGCCAGCAGCTTAGAGGGCGGACAGGCGTCCATTCAGTACTTC.

This clonotype showed up many times. This chain uses TRBV11-2 with TRBJ2-5; either TRBD1 or TRBD2 may supply D (5 bases each). CDR3 length equals 16 residues. The V gene lost 5 bases and the J gene lost 6 bases, with 22 bases spanning the gap. CDR1 and CDR2 from the germline V gene are SGHAT and FQNNGV. Here the CDR3 DNA reads TGTGCCAGCAGCCCCGTGAGGGGATGGAACGTGAAGACCCAGTACTTC. Protein: CASSPVRGWNVKTQYF.

This clonotype has just a few counts. The chain joins TRBV3-1 to TRBJ2-2; D is possibly TRBD1 or TRBD2 (5 bases each). V dropped 4 bases and J dropped 4 bases, with 10 bases sitting between them. Germline values: CDR1 LGHDT, CDR2 YNNKEL (reference sequence). The CDR3 extends over 14 amino acids. CDR3 nucleotide sequence: TGTGCCAGCAGCCTTGGGACGGCCACCGGGGAGCTGTTTTTT. Translation: CASSLGTATGELFF.

The chain is built from TRBV6-2 or TRBV6-3 and TRBJ2-7, with TRBD2 as a possible D gene (5 bases). This CDR3 contains 14 residues. V lost 7 bases to trimming and J lost 1 base, with 14 bases between them. Germline CDR1 and CDR2: MNHEY and SVGEGT. The chain's CDR3 is CASKLQTGSYEQYF. For the CDR3, the DNA is TGTGCCAGCAAACTCCAGACGGGGTCCTACGAGCAGTACTTC.

This clonotype was seen repeatedly, ten times or more. This chain connects TRBV5-1 to TRBJ2-3, with D possibly being TRBD1 (5 bases). V dropped 4 bases and J dropped 1 base, with 19 bases sitting between them. Germline-derived CDR1 and CDR2 are SGHRS and YFSETQ. The CDR3 consists of 17 residues. The CDR3 here is CASSRRRRGMGTDTQYF. The DNA of the CDR3 is TGCGCCAGCAGCCGCAGGAGAAGGGGTATGGGCACAGATACGCAGTATTTT.

There are many counts of this clonotype. The chain uses TRBV20-1 and TRBJ1-1, with D perhaps TRBD1 (5 bases). The length of the CDR3 is 13 residues. Germline V gene lookup returns CDR1 DFQATT and CDR2 SNEGSKA (reference sequence). V shed 5 bases and J shed 1 base, with 11 bases lying between them. The CDR3 coding sequence is TGCAGTGCTCAGCGGGACGGGAACACTGAAGCTTTCTTT. This encodes CSAQRDGNTEAFF.